Presented here are 23 T cell receptor beta chains from one specimen sequenced in a study of post-analysis software for immune sequencing data (dated by TCRdb to between 2014 and 2017). Their recognized antigens are unknown. General study outcomes and caveats: Significantly higher frequencies in patients than in controls were found for roughly 5 TRBV segments, including TRBV5-6, TRBV5-1 and TRBV20-1.

Receptor libraries were prepared by PCR. For sequencing, an Illumina HiSeq 2500 was employed. Unique molecular identifiers were incorporated into TCR beta cDNA libraries to reduce PCR and sequencing biases. Clones were called with MiXCR by TCRdb after fastp trimmed the public reads at Q25, and only in-frame beta chains were retained. Rows with a matching CDR3 protein are joined into one entry that keeps the most common DNA and genes. The sample yields hundreds of thousands of distinct CDR3 sequences; 55% to 60% were counted once. The ten most abundant clones make up around 11% of the sample. The specimen sequenced was blood. The receptors were sampled from a girl aged 2 to 10 with multiple sclerosis.

The chain has TRBV27 and TRBJ1-2; D is unclear. V shed 5 bases and J shed 4 bases, with 11 bases lying between them. Per germline, CDR1 MNHEY and CDR2 SMNVEV (reference sequence). The CDR3 spans 13 residues. The CDR3 region is CASSPHVSYGYTF. The CDR3 DNA reads as TGTGCCAGCAGTCCCCACGTATCCTATGGCTACACCTTC.

This clonotype turned up a few times. The V and J genes are TRBV29-1 and TRBJ2-3; D remains unclear. The CDR3 extends over 12 amino acids. CDR1 SQVTM and CDR2 ANQGSEA come from the germline V gene. V lost 4 bases, J lost 2 bases, and 7 bases lay in between. The DNA for the CDR3 is TGCAGCGTTGGGCAGTACACAGATACGCAGTATTTT. Translated, it gives CSVGQYTDTQYF.

This rearrangement joins TRBV29-1 to TRBJ2-1; TRBD2 is a possible D gene (5 bases). The CDR3 is 13 amino acids. The germline V gene encodes CDR1 SQVTM and CDR2 ANQGSEA. The V end was cut by 5 bases, the J end by 4 bases, with 12 bases between. Here the CDR3 reads CSVIGVSYNEQFF. CDR3 in DNA: TGCAGCGTTATCGGGGTCTCATACAATGAGCAGTTCTTC.

The chain employs TRBV9 and TRBJ2-5, with a tentative D call TRBD2 (5 bases). CDR1 SGDLS and CDR2 YYNGEE come from the germline V gene. The ends were cut back, 4 bases at V and 3 bases at J, with 13 bases in the middle. The CDR3 runs to 14 residues. The CDR3, as DNA: TGTGCCAGCAGCCGAAACTTCGGGGAAGAGACCCAGTACTTC. It codes for CASSRNFGEETQYF.

The chain has TRBV4-2 and TRBJ2-1; unclear D gene. The CDR3 covers 16 residues. Germline V gene lookup returns CDR1 LGHNA and CDR2 YNFKEQ. V was cut by 4 bases and J by 0 bases, with 13 bases left in between. The CDR3 is CASSLTRFSSYNEQFF. The CDR3 DNA reads as TGTGCCAGCAGCCTTACGAGATTCAGCTCCTACAATGAGCAGTTCTTC.

Many counts were recorded for this clonotype. This chain joins TRBV29-1 and TRBJ2-5; 7 bases align to TRBD1. The ends lost 3 bases at V and 5 bases at J; junction bases unmatched: 9. There are 14 residues in the CDR3. Germline V gives CDR1 SQVTM, CDR2 ANQGSEA. CDR3 in amino acids: CSVDSQGVVETQYF. CDR3 bases: TGCAGCGTTGACAGCCAGGGGGTCGTCGAGACCCAGTACTTC.

This chain uses TRBV7-2 with TRBJ2-5; unclear D gene. Trimming stripped 2 bases from V and 5 bases from J, with 15 bases between. CDR1 and CDR2 (germline): SGHTA, FQGNSA. This CDR3 contains 15 residues. CDR3 residues: CASSLSARVEETQYF. CDR3 in DNA: TGTGCCAGCAGCTTATCGGCAAGGGTGGAGGAGACCCAGTACTTC.

This chain joins TRBV29-1 and TRBJ2-7; D perhaps matches TRBD2 (5 bases). The last part of the DNA fits TRBJ2-5 better; the J call may be wrong. This CDR3 is 12 amino acids long. Germline values: CDR1 SQVTM, CDR2 ANQGSEA. Written as DNA, the CDR3 is TGCAGCGTTGCAGAGAGGGATGAGACCCAGTACTTC. It yields the protein CSVAERDETQYF.

The chain is built from TRBV7-9 and TRBJ2-3; D not certain. In germline, CDR1 is SEHNR, CDR2 FQNEAQ (reference sequence). There are 15 residues in the CDR3. Trimming removed 3 bases from V and 4 bases from J, with 14 bases in between. The CDR3 loop is CASSLSRLDADTQYF. The CDR3 DNA reads as TGTGCCAGCAGCTTGTCGAGACTGGATGCAGATACGCAGTATTTT.

The DNA of the CDR3 is TGTGCCAGCAGCTACACAGGGGCTGGGAATGAGCAGTTCTTC. Translating it yields CASSYTGAGNEQFF. The chain links TRBV11-2 to TRBJ2-1; 7 nucleotides match TRBD1. Germline CDR1 and CDR2: SGHAT and FQNNGV. CDR3 length: 14 residues. The J segment lost 7 bases and the V segment lost 4 bases, leaving 7 bases of the junction unmatched. Full variable domain (missing parts from reference TRBV11-2 and TRBJ2-1): EAGVAQSPRYKIIEKRQSVAFWCNPISGHATLYWYQQILGQGPKLLIQFQNNGVVDDSQLPKDRFSAERLKGVDSTLKIQPAKLEDSAVYLCASSYTGAGNEQFFGPGTRLTVL.

The chain joins TRBV7-9 to TRBJ1-2, with TRBD1 identical over 7 bases. There are 16 residues in the CDR3. The trim removed 6 bases at V and 4 bases at J, leaving 14 bases unmatched. Germline assignment: CDR1 SEHNR and CDR2 FQNEAQ (reference sequence). The CDR3 protein is CASSQQAGAGGYGYTF. CDR3 DNA sequence: TGTGCCAGCAGTCAACAGGCCGGGGCAGGGGGCTATGGCTACACCTTC. Based on the CDR3 plus reference TRBV7-9 and TRBJ1-2, the full variable domain is DTGVSQNPRHKITKRGQNVTFRCDPISEHNRLYWYRQTLGQGPEFLTYFQNEAQLEKSRLLSDRFSAERPKGSFSTLEIQRTEQGDSAMYLCASSQQAGAGGYGYTFGSGTRLTVV.

A single count supports this clonotype. V gene TRBV4-1 combines with J gene TRBJ1-2, with TRBD1 identical over 10 bases. Germline lookup yields CDR1 MGHRA and CDR2 YSYEKL. This CDR3 has 17 amino acids. Germline trimming cut 5 bases from V and 8 bases from J; bases unmatched to any gene: 17. This chain's CDR3 is CASSLRWMTGGAGGYTF. Written as DNA, the CDR3 is TGCGCCAGCAGCTTACGTTGGATGACAGGGGGCGCGGGAGGCTACACCTTC.

The chain joins TRBV11-2 to TRBJ2-7; perhaps TRBD1 as D (6 bases). Germline CDR1 reads SGHAT; CDR2 reads FQNNGV. Trimming pared 3 bases from V and 1 base from J, leaving 13 bases between. This CDR3 region has 15 residues. The CDR3, as DNA: TGTGCCAGCAGCTTGACAGGCGTACCATCCTACGAGCAGTACTTC. This encodes CASSLTGVPSYEQYF.

The rearrangement links TRBV2 to TRBJ1-5; D not resolved. Per the germline V gene, CDR1 is SNHLY and CDR2 is FYNNEI. V gave up 6 bases and J gave up 5 bases, with 8 bases separating them. The CDR3 contains 12 residues. The CDR3 DNA is TGTGCCAGCAGGCGAACAGATCAGCCCCAGCATTTT. Amino acids: CASRRTDQPQHF. Full variable domain (remainder filled in from reference TRBV2 and TRBJ1-5): EPEVTQTPSHQVTQMGQEVILRCVPISNHLYFYWYRQILGQKVEFLVSFYNNEISEKSEIFDDQFSVERPDGSNFTLKIRSTKLEDSAMYFCASRRTDQPQHFGDGTRLSIL.

This clonotype was found once. The J gene is TRBJ2-6, the V gene TRBV30, with D possibly TRBD2 on 5 matching bases. The CDR3 covers 15 residues. V was trimmed by 3 bases and J by 4 bases, leaving 13 bases between them. Germline CDR1 GTSNPN, CDR2 SVGIG (reference sequence). DNA of the CDR3: TGTGCCTGGAGCCAAAGGGAGCGAGGGGCCAACGTCCTGACTTTC. Amino acids: CAWSQRERGANVLTF.

This chain uses TRBV4-1 with TRBJ1-4; D call uncertain. Germline V lookup: CDR1 MGHRA, CDR2 YSYEKL. The CDR3 has 15 residues. The germline V and J ends were trimmed by 3 bases and 0 bases, with 8 bases remaining between them. The CDR3 coding sequence is TGCGCCAGCAGCCAGACATATACAACTAATGAAAAACTGTTTTTT. It translates to CASSQTYTTNEKLFF.

V and J are TRBV7-9 and TRBJ2-7, with a weak D call TRBD2 (5 bases). Trimming cost V 5 bases and J 3 bases, with 8 bases left between them. Germline V gene sequence: CDR1 SEHNR, CDR2 FQNEAQ (reference sequence). The CDR3 sequence is 12 residues long. The DNA of the CDR3 is TGTGCCAGCAGCATCGGACTCTACGAGCAGTACTTC. Protein sequence: CASSIGLYEQYF.

To note about this clonotype: At one end, the junction sequence differs from germline, possibly due to a read error. The chain carries TRBV5-1 and TRBJ1-5; D remains unclear. Germline lookup yields CDR1 SGHRS and CDR2 YFSETQ. This CDR3 region has 15 residues. CDR3 sequence (DNA): TGTGCCAGCAGCTTGGATGGTTATAGCAATCAGCCCCAGCATTTT. This codes for CASSLDGYSNQPQHF.

This clonotype was seen more than once but under ten times. The V call is TRBV7-2, the J call TRBJ1-2, with D perhaps TRBD1 (5 bases). The CDR3 runs to 14 residues. Germline-derived CDR1 and CDR2 are SGHTA and FQGNSA. The V and J ends lost 1 base and 1 base respectively, with 7 bases between them. The CDR3 loop is CASSLGGYNYGYTF. As DNA, the CDR3 is TGTGCCAGCAGCTTAGGGGGGTATAACTATGGCTACACCTTC.

This clonotype was found once. The germline gene is not matched at one end of the junction; a read error may be the cause. V and J are TRBV6-2 or TRBV6-3 and TRBJ2-7, with 7 positions matching TRBD1. The CDR3 is 15 amino acids. CDR1 is MNHEY and CDR2 is SVGEGT in the germline V gene. The CDR3 sequence: CVSSRQGTFSYEQYF. The CDR3 DNA reads as TGTGTCAGCAGCCGACAGGGAACTTTCTCCTACGAGCAGTACTTC.

V and J are TRBV4-1 and TRBJ1-4; D is uncertain. Trimming pared 1 base from V and 4 bases from J, leaving 13 bases between. Germline lookup yields CDR1 MGHRA and CDR2 YSYEKL. The CDR3 has 16 residues. DNA for the CDR3: TGCGCCAGCAGCCAAGGGAGTAGGCGGTTTAATGAAAAACTGTTTTTT. This gives the protein CASSQGSRRFNEKLFF.

V usage is TRBV6-2 or TRBV6-3 and J usage is TRBJ1-2, with a tentative D call TRBD1 (5 bases). The V end lost 5 bases, the J end lost 5 bases, and 15 bases lay between the germline ends. CDR1 and CDR2 from the germline V gene are MNHEY and SVGEGT. CDR3 length: 14 residues. Here the CDR3 reads CASSAGTDAYGYTF. CDR3 DNA: TGTGCCAGCAGTGCTGGGACTGACGCTTATGGCTACACCTTC.

This clonotype has just one count. The chain carries TRBV10-3 and TRBJ1-1; no firm D call. This CDR3 is 14 amino acids long. The germline CDR1 and CDR2 sequences are ENHRY and SYGVKD. Trimming took off 0 bases at V and 2 bases at J, with 7 bases between the two ends. CDR3 in DNA: TGTGCCATCAGTGAGTCGCCGCTAAACACTGAAGCTTTCTTT. Protein sequence: CAISESPLNTEAFF.